These T cell receptor beta chains were read from a single sample in a study of CD8 T cells in Susac syndrome. Each CDR3 protein gets one entry after TCRdb re-called the immunoSEQ multiplex PCR reads with MiXCR. The table includes about 150,000 distinct CDR3 sequences, 94% detected once. The sample consisted of CD8+ T cells from PBMCs. These TCRs come from a human donor with multiple sclerosis. Both conserved end residues are part of each CDR3. The D gene is left open where the match is weak. Some rows have no size entry. The others give once, few or many, or a class for an expanded clone.

abundance	d_gene	v_gene	j_gene	CDR3aa	CDR3nt
-	TRBD1	TRBV2	TRBJ2-3	CASSEGTGGATDTQYF	TGTGCCAGCAGTGAAGGGACAGGGGGGGCCACAGATACGCAGTATTTT
-	-	TRBV6-4	TRBJ2-1	CASSDIARAPYNEQFF	TGTGCCAGCAGTGACATAGCCAGGGCCCCCTACAATGAGCAGTTCTTC
-	-	TRBV7-9	TRBJ1-1	CASSPGLGAFF	TGTGCCAGCAGCCCGGGACTCGGGGCTTTCTTT
-	-	TRBV27	TRBJ1-4	CASSPGNEKLFF	TGTGCCAGCAGCCCCGGTAATGAAAAACTGTTTTTT
-	-	TRBV9	TRBJ2-7	CASSVARNAATYEQYF	TGTGCCAGCAGCGTAGCCCGCAACGCTGCTACCTACGAGCAGTACTTC
-	TRBD1	TRBV7-9	TRBJ2-3	CASSSTSGTGGPTDTQYF	TGTGCCAGCAGCTCGACCTCCGGGACAGGGGGCCCGACAGATACGCAGTATTTT
-	TRBD2	TRBV20-1	TRBJ2-3	CSAPPGTSGGNTQYF	TGCAGTGCCCCGCCCGGGACTAGCGGGGGCAATACGCAGTATTTT
-	-	TRBV13	TRBJ2-7	CASSVGRRDEQYF	TGTGCCAGCAGTGTGGGAAGGCGGGACGAGCAGTACTTC
once	-	TRBV30	TRBJ2-7	CAWSVRGLSYEQYF	TGTGCCTGGAGTGTTCGGGGACTGAGCTACGAGCAGTACTTC
-	TRBD1	TRBV7-8	TRBJ2-1	CASSLPGTGDYNEQFF	TGTGCCAGCAGCCTTCCCGGGACAGGGGATTACAATGAGCAGTTCTTC
-	TRBD2	TRBV4-3	TRBJ2-5	CASSQGEGYSGQETQYF	TGCGCCAGCAGCCAAGGGGAGGGCTATTCCGGCCAAGAGACCCAGTACTTC
-	TRBD1	TRBV20-1	TRBJ2-7	CSASLGQGGEQYF	TGCAGTGCTAGCCTCGGACAGGGGGGGGAGCAGTACTTC
once	TRBD2	TRBV24-1	TRBJ2-3	CATSDPTSGGGTDTQYF	TGTGCCACCAGTGACCCAACTAGCGGGGGCGGAACAGATACGCAGTATTTT
once	TRBD1	TRBV29-1	TRBJ1-1	CSVPGTENTEAFF	TGCAGCGTCCCCGGGACAGAGAACACTGAAGCTTTCTTT
once	TRBD1	TRBV24-1	TRBJ2-7	CATMPRDRDHEQYF	TGTGCCACCATGCCCCGGGACAGGGACCACGAGCAGTACTTC
-	TRBD1	TRBV7-9	TRBJ2-7	CASSLPRQGSHEQYF	TGTGCCAGCAGCTTACCGAGACAGGGGTCCCACGAGCAGTACTTC
-	-	TRBV7-9	TRBJ1-1	CASSLGGPPRAEAFF	TGTGCCAGCAGCTTAGGGGGACCGCCGAGGGCTGAAGCTTTCTTT
-	-	TRBV29-1	TRBJ1-1	CSVEGGTAEAFF	TGCAGCGTTGAAGGGGGCACTGCTGAAGCTTTCTTT
-	TRBD1	TRBV6-2/TRBV6-3	TRBJ1-2	CASSYPRTGPNYGYTF	TGTGCCAGCAGTTACCCCCGGACAGGGCCTAACTATGGCTACACCTTC
-	-	TRBV2	TRBJ1-1	CATLPKGISTEAFF	TGTGCCACCCTCCCGAAGGGGATATCCACTGAAGCTTTCTTT
-	-	TRBV14	TRBJ2-1	CASSQDTGGRNEQFF	TGTGCCAGCAGCCAAGATACGGGGGGCCGCAATGAGCAGTTCTTC
-	-	TRBV15	TRBJ2-4	CATSRDLGNIQYF	TGTGCCACCAGCAGAGATCTCGGAAACATTCAGTACTTC
-	-	TRBV27	TRBJ1-5	CASSLKYRFNQPQHF	TGTGCCAGCAGTTTAAAGTACAGATTCAATCAGCCCCAGCATTTT
-	TRBD1	TRBV15	TRBJ2-2	CATSRGGDRPTGELFF	TGTGCCACCAGCAGAGGCGGGGACAGGCCTACCGGGGAGCTGTTTTTT
-	-	TRBV5-1	TRBJ2-5	CASSGTGRLAVPQETQYF	TGCGCCAGCAGCGGTACAGGGAGGCTAGCGGTCCCTCAAGAGACCCAGTACTTC
-	TRBD1	TRBV7-9	TRBJ2-7	CASSPGTGEGSYEQYF	TGTGCCAGCAGCCCTGGGACAGGGGAGGGCTCCTACGAGCAGTACTTC
-	-	TRBV27	TRBJ1-4	CASSPIGLNEKLFF	TGTGCCAGCAGTCCGATCGGACTTAATGAAAAACTGTTTTTT
-	-	TRBV7-9	TRBJ2-5	CASSLGNWETQYF	TGTGCCAGCAGCTTAGGGAATTGGGAGACCCAGTACTTC
-	TRBD1	TRBV5-6	TRBJ2-1	CASLNKGQGITNEQFF	TGTGCCAGCCTTAATAAGGGACAGGGGATAACCAATGAGCAGTTCTTC
-	TRBD2	TRBV4-1	TRBJ2-1	CASSPGGGSYNEQFF	TGCGCCAGCAGTCCGGGAGGGGGGAGTTACAATGAGCAGTTCTTC
-	TRBD1	TRBV29-1	TRBJ2-6	CSVGWDRGSGANVLTF	TGCAGCGTTGGCTGGGACAGGGGTTCTGGGGCCAACGTCCTGACTTTC
-	-	TRBV15	TRBJ2-4	CATSPRFEGAAKNIQYF	TGTGCCACCAGCCCCCGGTTCGAGGGCGCAGCCAAAAACATTCAGTACTTC
-	-	TRBV7-2	TRBJ2-7	CASSLVRGPNGEQYF	TGTGCCAGCAGCTTAGTCCGCGGGCCAAACGGCGAGCAGTACTTC
-	-	TRBV27	TRBJ2-7	CASSLTAAYEQYF	TGTGCCAGCAGTTTGACTGCAGCCTACGAGCAGTACTTC
-	TRBD2	TRBV13	TRBJ2-1	CASSLTSGVEQFF	TGTGCCAGCAGCCTTACTAGCGGGGTTGAGCAGTTCTTC
few	-	TRBV7-9	TRBJ2-7	CASSLAGEQYF	TGTGCCAGCAGCTTAGCGGGTGAGCAGTACTTC
-	-	TRBV4-1	TRBJ1-2	CASSQGLHRDGNYGYTF	TGCGCCAGCAGCCAAGGCTTACACCGGGACGGAAACTATGGCTACACCTTC
-	-	TRBV5-4	TRBJ2-1	CASSSLGGEHF	TGTGCCAGCAGCTCCTTGGGAGGCGAGCACTTC
-	-	TRBV13	TRBJ2-5	CASSLVRWETQYF	TGTGCCAGCAGCTTGGTTCGCTGGGAGACCCAGTACTTC
-	-	TRBV30	TRBJ1-1	CAWGFTQGNTEAFF	TGTGCCTGGGGGTTTACACAGGGGAACACTGAAGCTTTCTTT
-	-	TRBV29-1	TRBJ1-1	CSVDGGSNTEAFF	TGCAGCGTTGATGGGGGGAGTAACACTGAAGCTTTCTTT
-	TRBD2	TRBV12-3/TRBV12-4	TRBJ2-1	CASSPRGGKDEQFF	TGTGCCAGCAGTCCACGGGGGGGCAAGGATGAGCAGTTCTTC
-	TRBD2	TRBV28	TRBJ2-7	CASSWGGQAYEQYF	TGTGCCAGCAGTTGGGGAGGGCAGGCCTACGAGCAGTACTTC
-	TRBD1	TRBV29-1	TRBJ2-1	CSVELTGTGVYNEQFF	TGCAGCGTTGAACTCACCGGGACAGGGGTCTACAATGAGCAGTTCTTC